Described below is a single T cell receptor (beta chain) sequence and its context. Germline V CDR1 and CDR2: SNHLY, FYNNEI. Trimming cost V 0 bases and J 6 bases, with 8 bases left between them. The CDR3 is 13 amino acids. These data originate in a study of blood T cell repertoires in COVID-19. Across the whole study: From T cells, B-cell-depleted T cells, or PBMCs came the material, which was cDNA or gDNA.

The assay was immunoSEQ multiplex PCR, and TCRdb's table has in-frame clones only and misses some. The repertoire has about 380,000 clones, approximately 81% of them found once; the top ten carry roughly 3.4%. Sequences were obtained from peripheral blood. The TCR comes from a woman aged 18-29 years with acute or convalescent COVID-19. V usage is TRBV2 and J usage is TRBJ1-1; D gene unclear. DNA of the CDR3: TGTGCCAGCAGTGAAGCCGGGGTCTCTGAAGCTTTCTTT. Amino acids: CASSEAGVSEAFF.